This T cell receptor beta chain came from a study of T cell responses to AZD1222 COVID-19 vaccine (dated by TCRdb to 2020 to 2023). At the level of the whole study: Because spike-specific TCR depth and breadth did not differ between the two schedules, AZD1222 recipients who got a second dose at roughly 4 weeks were pooled with those who got a second dose at roughly 12 weeks. Enrollment into the trials was organized by age into subgroups of 18-55, 56-69 and 70-plus years, and those subgroups contained roughly 150, 30 and 60 TCR-sequenced participants, respectively. TCR sequencing was performed for over 230 trial participants, of whom about 200 were given two doses of AZD1222 and around 25 were given two doses of MenACWY control vaccine.

The CDR3 regions of human TCRbeta chains were analyzed by immunosequencing. The study's own analysis went as follows. Repertoire TCRs were matched against a reference library of SARS-CoV-2-specific TCRs generated with the MIRA antigen-specificity platform. Breadth meant the fraction of unique TCRs that were SARS-CoV-2-associated, whereas depth meant the fraction of total T cells that were SARS-CoV-2-associated. Using the MIRA data, each spike-specific TCR was assigned both to the spike region to which the TCR was reactive and to a CD4 or CD8 class. Log10-transformed breadth and depth values were compared by one-way ANOVA with Sidak's multiple comparisons tests. This immuneACCESS table, as held by TCRdb, lists in-frame sequences with V and J called but not all clones. Of the missing ones, under half trace to an unresolved V gene in checked studies; the others have no known cause. From that table come the V and J calls and clone size; the DNA was used to work out D and trimming. This sample has about 140,000 clones in its table, and about nine tenths of those were observed once. The ten top clones hold around 1.5% of the sample.

The CDR3 sequence holds 16 residues, the cysteine and phenylalanine included. Just CDR3 DNA is preserved here, 48 bases in frame from base 1. The CDR1 and CDR2 encoded by the germline V gene are LGHNA and YSLEER. V has 3 bases trimmed and J has 2 bases trimmed; junction bases matching no gene number 7. The sample's time point label, decoded: baseline before first vaccination. Samples from vaccinated people were obtained from the UK trials COV001 and COV002, which included a single-blind randomized controlled phase 2/3 trial of AZD1222 (ChAdOx1 nCoV-19) in healthy adults. For TCRbeta chain sequencing, PBMC samples from trial participants were taken at day 0 and at day 28 after the second dose. The table lists this clone with a count of one. The antigen this receptor binds is unknown. Within one base of it there is no much larger clone, and no base qualities were kept. Results the study describes overall, beyond this receptor: Spike-specific TCR breadth and depth rose significantly after two AZD1222 doses compared with day 0 and with MenACWY recipients. Participants were mostly white British and included more females than males, and it was suggested by the authors that clonal diversity may have been underestimated. The 56-69-year group was small, and its depth increase did not reach significance, likely because of low power. Because no samples from the day 14 peak response were available, repertoires could be characterized only after the peak T cell response. Vaccine-associated CD4 TCRs spanned the whole spike protein, with dominant responses in regions 160-218 and 743-854. Conclusions about previously exposed vaccinees are limited, since just five or six AZD1222 recipients were seropositive for SARS-CoV-2 at baseline. Nearly half of unique spike-specific TCRs reportedly recognized epitopes outside regions mutated in the B.1.351 and B.1.1.7 variants.

The sample consisted of peripheral blood, taken on day 0 of AZD1222 vaccination. The chain joins TRBV4-3 to TRBJ2-7, with TRBD2 identical over 10 junction bases. This TCR was sampled from an adult in good health. The CDR3 protein is CASSQDRTSGTYEQYF. Here is the DNA: TGCGCCAGCAGCCAGGACCGGACTAGCGGAACCTACGAGCAGTACTTC.